Presented here are 10 T cell receptor beta chains from one specimen sequenced in a study of vaccination and CD4 T cells after COVID-19. The treatment denotes: approximately 11-day PBMC culture with coronavirus spike peptide pools or control peptides (ViraFEST assay). The Oncomine TCR Beta short-read assay generated sequence data from the DNA of cultured CD4+ T cells. TCRdb called the PCR reads again in MiXCR, with one record for every CDR3 protein. This sample has 14,000 to 15,000 distinct CDR3 sequences, with around two fifths found just once. No antigen is known for these receptors. Material for sequencing was CD4+ T cells from blood, cultured in vitro. The receptor source for this set is a human donor who had recovered from COVID-19.

This clonotype turned up a few times. The chain combines TRBV7-2 with TRBJ1-6, with D unresolved. The CDR3 consists of 15 residues. In germline, CDR1 is SGHTA, CDR2 FQGNSA. Trimming left V 1 base short and J 6 bases short, with 10 bases between. CDR3 protein: CASSLVRVGNSPLHF. The CDR3 nucleotides are TGTGCCAGCAGCTTAGTCCGGGTCGGTAATTCACCCCTCCACTTT.

CDR3: CSARVSMGWRETQYF. DNA for the CDR3: TGCAGTGCTAGAGTCTCGATGGGGTGGCGGGAGACCCAGTACTTC. The rearrangement uses TRBV20-1 and TRBJ2-5; D gene unclear. The V end was cut by 1 base, the J end by 5 bases, with 17 bases between. CDR1 is DFQATT, CDR2 SNEGSKA, per germline (reference sequence). The CDR3 extends over 15 amino acids.

V gene TRBV5-1 combines with J gene TRBJ2-3; 12 bases map to TRBD1. The germline CDR1 and CDR2 sequences are SGHRS and YFSETQ. The CDR3 contains 15 residues. The junction had 6 bases not matched to a gene; V was cut back by 4 bases and J by 6 bases. The CDR3 reads CASSATGQGADTQYF. For the CDR3, the DNA is TGCGCCAGCAGCGCGACGGGACAGGGGGCGGATACGCAGTATTTT.

The rearrangement uses TRBV24-1 and TRBJ2-2, with 8 bases lining up with TRBD1. The CDR3 covers 14 residues. The V and J ends lost 6 bases and 4 bases, in that order; junction bases with no gene match: 3. Germline V gives CDR1 KGHDR, CDR2 SFDVKD. The CDR3 sequence: CATSRTGTTGELFF. CDR3 bases: TGTGCCACCAGTAGGACAGGGACCACCGGGGAGCTGTTTTTT.

J is TRBJ1-2 and V is TRBV2, with D perhaps TRBD1 (5 bases). From germline, CDR1 is SNHLY and CDR2 FYNNEI. With 8 bases removed from V and 4 bases from J, the gap between germline ends came to 11 bases. The CDR3 extends over 12 amino acids. The CDR3 DNA is TGTGCCAGCCGGGACTTCAGCTATGGCTACACCTTC. Amino acid sequence: CASRDFSYGYTF. The full variable domain, completed using reference TRBV2 and TRBJ1-2, is EPEVTQTPSHQVTQMGQEVILRCVPISNHLYFYWYRQILGQKVEFLVSFYNNEISEKSEIFDDQFSVERPDGSNFTLKIRSTKLEDSAMYFCASRDFSYGYTFGSGTRLTVV.

The V and J genes are TRBV6-5 and TRBJ1-1, with D maybe TRBD1 (6 bases). The CDR3 consists of 15 residues. Per the germline V gene, CDR1 is MNHEY and CDR2 is SVGAGI. V was pared by 4 bases and J by 6 bases, with 18 bases between. CDR3 sequence (DNA): TGTGCCAGCAGTTCGCTTAGGGGGGGAACCGCTGAAGCTTTCTTT. Protein sequence: CASSSLRGGTAEAFF.

This sequence joins TRBV7-6 and TRBJ2-5; TRBD2 matches 12 bases. This CDR3 is built from 16 residues. The germline V gene encodes CDR1 SGHVS and CDR2 FNYEAQ. J gave up 5 bases and V 1 base, and 5 bases lay outside the gene matches. The chain's CDR3 is CASSLVLGLAGETQYF. The CDR3 nucleotides read TGTGCCAGCAGCTTAGTTTTAGGACTAGCGGGGGAGACCCAGTACTTC.

The chain couples TRBV18 to TRBJ2-3; 8 bases agree with TRBD1. Losses at the gene ends were 3 bases for V and 2 bases for J; bases not matched to a gene: 10. The CDR3 has 17 amino acids. The V gene's germline CDR1 is KGHSH and CDR2 LQKENI. The CDR3 is CASSPLARDRFTDTQYF. CDR3 nucleotide sequence: TGTGCCAGCTCACCTCTGGCCCGGGACAGGTTCACAGATACGCAGTATTTT.

In its sample, this clonotype is medium-sized. The V call is TRBV6-1, the J call TRBJ1-1; 7 positions agree with TRBD1. Germline V gives CDR1 MNHNS, CDR2 SASEGT. J gave up 4 bases and V 7 bases, and 9 bases lay outside the gene matches. The CDR3 runs 14 residues. The CDR3 bases are TGTGCCAGCACCGCGACAGGGATCGGCACTGAAGCTTTCTTT. It codes for CASTATGIGTEAFF.

This sequence joins TRBV24-1 and TRBJ2-2; the match to TRBD1 covers 10 bases. Germline CDR1 and CDR2: KGHDR and SFDVKD. V was pared by 3 bases and J by 1 base, with 4 bases of the junction left unmatched. The CDR3 contains 17 residues. CDR3 coding DNA: TGTGCCACCAGTGATCCTCGGACAGGGGGGAACACCGGGGAGCTGTTTTTT. This gives the protein CATSDPRTGGNTGELFF.